Following are 11 T cell receptor beta chains from one sample sequenced in a study of blood T cell repertoires in COVID-19. Method: immunoSEQ multiplex PCR; TCRdb's copy keeps in-frame clones and lacks some. The sample lists about 28,000 clones; roughly 90% were seen once. The sequencing input was peripheral blood. The origin of the receptors is a human donor in a cohort sampled during active COVID-19.

This clone came up once. The V call is TRBV4-1, the J call TRBJ1-5; TRBD1 aligns across 8 bases. Trimming took 0 bases from V and 6 from J; bases not matched to a gene: 13. The CDR3 totals 18 residues. CDR1 is MGHRA and CDR2 is YSYEKL in the germline V gene. CDR3 region: CASSQENVATGGIQPQHF. CDR3 in DNA: TGCGCCAGCAGCCAAGAGAATGTCGCAACAGGGGGTATTCAGCCCCAGCATTTT.

This chain connects TRBV11-2 to TRBJ2-3, with D possibly being TRBD2 (6 bases). Germline V gives CDR1 SGHAT, CDR2 FQNNGV. The V end was cut by 5 bases, the J end by 13 bases, with 19 bases between. CDR3 length: 13 residues. CDR3 protein: CASSPSGFGREYF. Written as DNA, the CDR3 is TGTGCCAGCAGCCCAAGCGGGTTCGGGCGGGAGTATTTT.

This chain uses TRBV19 with TRBJ1-1; 7 bases fit TRBD1. CDR1 and CDR2 (germline): LNHDA, SQIVND (reference sequence). Trimming took 3 bases from V and 6 from J; bases not matched to a gene: 4. The CDR3 is made up of 13 amino acids. The DNA for the CDR3 is TGTGCCAGTAGTATGTCCAGGGGGGCTGAAGCTTTCTTT. It yields the protein CASSMSRGAEAFF.

The chain employs TRBV5-4 and TRBJ1-4; D remains ambiguous. V was clipped by 3 bases and J by 2 bases, with 8 bases between them. Germline CDR1 is SGHNT and CDR2 is YYREEE (reference sequence). The CDR3 consists of 14 residues. CDR3 nucleotide sequence: TGTGCCAGCAGCTCAGGAGGGACTAATGAAAAACTGTTTTTT. As protein: CASSSGGTNEKLFF.

The chain employs TRBV25-1 and TRBJ2-2; D might be TRBD1 (6 bases). V was shortened by 6 bases and J by 0 bases, with 14 bases between the two germline ends. Germline loops: CDR1 MGHDK, CDR2 SYGVNS. The CDR3 runs 16 residues. CDR3 region: CASSNYRAPNTGELFF. DNA for the CDR3: TGTGCCAGCAGCAACTACAGGGCCCCGAACACCGGGGAGCTGTTTTTT.

This chain connects TRBV7-6 to TRBJ1-1, with TRBD1 matching 9 bases. The CDR3 runs to 14 residues. CDR1 is SGHVS, CDR2 FNYEAQ, per germline. Trimming cost V 4 bases and J 5 bases; bases outside gene matches: 5. As DNA, the CDR3 is TGTGCCAGCAGCTCCATGACAGGGGGGACTGAAGCTTTCTTT. Translated: CASSSMTGGTEAFF.

This rearrangement joins TRBV18 to TRBJ1-2; TRBD1 agrees at 9 bases. V lost 2 bases to trimming and J lost 5 bases; unmatched junction nucleotides: 6. This CDR3 comprises 15 residues. Germline CDR1 is KGHSH and CDR2 is LQKENI. DNA for the CDR3: TGTGCCAGCTCACCAGCGGGACAGGGTGGGTATGGCTACACCTTC. Its translation is CASSPAGQGGYGYTF.

This rearrangement joins TRBV12-5 to TRBJ1-4, with D possibly TRBD1 on 6 matching bases. The CDR3 has 14 amino acids. Germline CDR1 reads LGHNT; CDR2 reads FRNRAP. Trimming took 8 bases from V and 7 from J, leaving 17 bases between them. The CDR3 sequence: CASTLGGAGEKLFF. CDR3 coding DNA: TGTGCTAGTACCCTGGGGGGGGCCGGTGAAAAACTGTTTTTT.

The chain links TRBV5-4 to TRBJ2-5; 8 nucleotides agree with TRBD1. V trimming: 4 bases; J trimming: 4 bases; junction bases outside the gene matches: 6. Germline assignment: CDR1 SGHNT and CDR2 YYREEE (reference sequence). This CDR3 is built from 14 residues. The chain's CDR3 is CASSPTGGIETQYF. The CDR3 DNA is TGTGCCAGCAGCCCAACAGGGGGAATAGAGACCCAGTACTTC.

The V gene is TRBV10-3, the J gene TRBJ1-5; D might be TRBD1 (6 bases). The CDR3 totals 14 residues. V was shortened by 4 bases and J by 0 bases, with 7 bases between the two germline ends. Looked up from germline, CDR1 is ENHRY and CDR2 is SYGVKD. The CDR3 protein is CAISATGSNQPQHF. CDR3 DNA: TGTGCCATCAGTGCGACAGGTAGCAATCAGCCCCAGCATTTT.

The table lists this clone with a count of one. The gene calls are TRBV30 and TRBJ2-7; 12 bases are shared with TRBD1. The junction had 5 bases not matched to a gene; V was cut back by 8 bases and J by 6 bases. Per germline, CDR1 GTSNPN and CDR2 SVGIG (reference sequence). The CDR3 length is 12 residues. The CDR3, as DNA: TGTGCCAGCGGGACAGGGGGCGGCGAGCAGTACTTC. Translating gives CASGTGGGEQYF.